The entry below describes one T cell receptor (beta chain). At the DNA level, this CDR3 is encoded by other sequences in the same sample as well. Treatment of the sample: oral pan-JAK inhibitor, 5-10 mg twice daily. The data were obtained in a study of CD8+ T cells in alopecia areata. TCR sequencing used cDNA made by reverse transcription of extracted RNA. Repertoires were generated with immunoSEQ multiplex PCR, while TCRdb's copy carries only in-frame clones and drops some. The repertoire holds more than 110,000 clones, with roughly 82% as singletons. The germline V and J ends were trimmed by 5 bases and 1 base, with 9 bases remaining between them. From germline, CDR1 is MNHEY and CDR2 SMNVEV (reference sequence). The CDR3 runs to 13 residues.

This TCR came from a human donor with alopecia areata. This rearrangement joins TRBV27 to TRBJ2-7; TRBD1 might be the D (5 bases). The sequencing used CD8+ T cells sorted from blood, collected at week 4, from a patient treated with tofacitinib. CDR3 in DNA: TGTGCCAGCAGTCTGGGGCAGTCCTACGAGCAGTACTTC. Protein: CASSLGQSYEQYF.